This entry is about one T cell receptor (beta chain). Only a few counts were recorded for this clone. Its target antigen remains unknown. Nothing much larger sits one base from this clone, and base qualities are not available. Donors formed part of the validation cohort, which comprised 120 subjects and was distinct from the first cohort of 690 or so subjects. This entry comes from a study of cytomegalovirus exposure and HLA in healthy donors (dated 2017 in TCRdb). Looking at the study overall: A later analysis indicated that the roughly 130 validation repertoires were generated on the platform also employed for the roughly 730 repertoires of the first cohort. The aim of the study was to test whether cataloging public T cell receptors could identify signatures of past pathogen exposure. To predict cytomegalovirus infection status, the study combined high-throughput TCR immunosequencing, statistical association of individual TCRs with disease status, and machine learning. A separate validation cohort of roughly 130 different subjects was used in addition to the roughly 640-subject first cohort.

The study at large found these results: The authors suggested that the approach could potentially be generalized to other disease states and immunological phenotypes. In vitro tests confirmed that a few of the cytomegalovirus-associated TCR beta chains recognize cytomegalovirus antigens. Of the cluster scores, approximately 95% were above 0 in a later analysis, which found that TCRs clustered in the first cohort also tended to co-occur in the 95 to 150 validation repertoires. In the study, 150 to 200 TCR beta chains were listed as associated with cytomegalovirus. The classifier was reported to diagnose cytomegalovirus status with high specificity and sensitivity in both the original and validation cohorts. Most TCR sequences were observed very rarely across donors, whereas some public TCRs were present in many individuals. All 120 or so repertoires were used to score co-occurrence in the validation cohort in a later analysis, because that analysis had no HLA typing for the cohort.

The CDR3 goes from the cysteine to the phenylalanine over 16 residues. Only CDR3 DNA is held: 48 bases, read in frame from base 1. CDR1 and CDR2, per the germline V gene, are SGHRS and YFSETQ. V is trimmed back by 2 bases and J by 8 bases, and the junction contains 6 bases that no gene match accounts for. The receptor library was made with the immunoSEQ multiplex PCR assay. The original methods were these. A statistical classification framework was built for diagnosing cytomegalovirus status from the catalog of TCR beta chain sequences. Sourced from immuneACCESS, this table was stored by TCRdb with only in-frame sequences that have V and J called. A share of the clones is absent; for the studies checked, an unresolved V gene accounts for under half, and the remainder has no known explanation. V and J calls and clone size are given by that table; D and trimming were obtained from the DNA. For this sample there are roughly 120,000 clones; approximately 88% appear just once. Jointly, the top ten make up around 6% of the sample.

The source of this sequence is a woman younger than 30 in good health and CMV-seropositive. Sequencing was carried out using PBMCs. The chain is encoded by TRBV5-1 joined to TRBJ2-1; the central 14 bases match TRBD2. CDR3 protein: CASSFRLAGGPYEQFF. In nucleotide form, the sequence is TGCGCCAGCAGCTTTAGACTAGCGGGAGGGCCCTATGAGCAGTTCTTC.